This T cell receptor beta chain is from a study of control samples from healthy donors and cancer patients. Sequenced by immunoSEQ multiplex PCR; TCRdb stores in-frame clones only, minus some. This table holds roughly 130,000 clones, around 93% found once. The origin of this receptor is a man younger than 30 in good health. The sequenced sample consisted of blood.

The CDR3 loop reads CASSGGTGETTQYF. CDR3 nucleotide sequence: TGTGCCAGCAGCGGAGGGACAGGGGAGACGACCCAGTACTTC. V usage is TRBV5-4 and J usage is TRBJ2-5; 10 bases fit TRBD1. CDR1 is SGHNT and CDR2 is YYREEE in the germline V gene (reference sequence). This CDR3 has 14 amino acids. The V segment lost 4 bases and the J segment 7 bases; nucleotides outside the gene matches: 7.